This T cell receptor beta chain was retrieved from a study of shared clonotypes between healthy human individuals. Per germline, CDR1 LNHDA and CDR2 SQIVND (reference sequence). CDR3 length equals 14 residues. The V end was cut by 3 bases, the J end by 0 bases, with 8 bases between. Genomic DNA (from each subset) was split evenly across several immunoSEQ plates. The authors' processing: Junction-only sequences without quality scores were provided by ImmunoSEQ, so filtering was different. The method was immunoSEQ multiplex PCR; TCRdb's version includes in-frame clones alone and lacks a portion of them. V and J calls and clone size follow that table, whereas D and trimming were derived from the DNA. The sample carries 450,000 to 600,000 clones, around 80% recorded once. As concerns this clone: The antigen remains unidentified.

Whole-study findings and limits: Few donors restricted represented genetic and exposure-history diversity.

Samples left unsorted employed around 90 million PBMCs for genomic DNA. This clonotype was sampled from a woman in her thirties or forties in good health. Some clones in this sample may be carry-over from other donors' samples. Sequenced input: PBMCs. V gene TRBV19 combines with J gene TRBJ1-1, with D hard to call. The CDR3 is CASSITIMNTEAFF. The CDR3 nucleotides are TGTGCCAGTAGTATTACGATTATGAACACTGAAGCTTTCTTT.